The 2 T cell receptor beta chains given below trace back to one sample, sequenced in a study of human T cells and chemical hapten exposure. Regarding time point: patch test 2, 6 weeks after DPC sensitization. The treatment is: therapeutic diphenylcyclopropenone sensitization with weekly scalp DPC. MiXCR, applied by TCRdb to the RACE reads, yields one record per CDR3 protein. The repertoire includes 80,000 to 100,000 distinct CDR3 sequences, about 9% of them detected once, and 2% to 2.5% sits in the top ten. The source material was whole blood, sampled in connection with sensitization to the hapten diphenylcyclopropenone (DPC). The receptors were sampled from a woman between 40 and 50 years old with alopecia areata. Some clones in this sample may be carry-over from other donors' samples.

This clonotype was counted at least ten times. CDR3 region: CSATVAGGLYEQYF. As DNA, the CDR3 is TGCAGTGCTACAGTAGCGGGAGGACTCTACGAGCAGTACTTC. The chain recombines TRBV20-1 with TRBJ2-7, with 10 bases fitting TRBD2. CDR1 DFQATT and CDR2 SNEGSKA come from the germline V gene (reference sequence). This CDR3 is built from 14 residues. V lost 4 bases and J lost 3; bases outside the gene matches: 6.

The chain employs TRBV7-2 and TRBJ1-6; D is possibly TRBD1 (5 bases). The CDR3 contains 16 residues. From germline, CDR1 is SGHTA and CDR2 FQGNSA. Trimming left V 1 base short and J 7 bases short, with 14 bases between. The CDR3 sequence: CASSLVVGAGNSPLHF. CDR3 coding DNA: TGTGCCAGCAGCTTAGTTGTAGGGGCGGGGAATTCACCCCTCCACTTT.